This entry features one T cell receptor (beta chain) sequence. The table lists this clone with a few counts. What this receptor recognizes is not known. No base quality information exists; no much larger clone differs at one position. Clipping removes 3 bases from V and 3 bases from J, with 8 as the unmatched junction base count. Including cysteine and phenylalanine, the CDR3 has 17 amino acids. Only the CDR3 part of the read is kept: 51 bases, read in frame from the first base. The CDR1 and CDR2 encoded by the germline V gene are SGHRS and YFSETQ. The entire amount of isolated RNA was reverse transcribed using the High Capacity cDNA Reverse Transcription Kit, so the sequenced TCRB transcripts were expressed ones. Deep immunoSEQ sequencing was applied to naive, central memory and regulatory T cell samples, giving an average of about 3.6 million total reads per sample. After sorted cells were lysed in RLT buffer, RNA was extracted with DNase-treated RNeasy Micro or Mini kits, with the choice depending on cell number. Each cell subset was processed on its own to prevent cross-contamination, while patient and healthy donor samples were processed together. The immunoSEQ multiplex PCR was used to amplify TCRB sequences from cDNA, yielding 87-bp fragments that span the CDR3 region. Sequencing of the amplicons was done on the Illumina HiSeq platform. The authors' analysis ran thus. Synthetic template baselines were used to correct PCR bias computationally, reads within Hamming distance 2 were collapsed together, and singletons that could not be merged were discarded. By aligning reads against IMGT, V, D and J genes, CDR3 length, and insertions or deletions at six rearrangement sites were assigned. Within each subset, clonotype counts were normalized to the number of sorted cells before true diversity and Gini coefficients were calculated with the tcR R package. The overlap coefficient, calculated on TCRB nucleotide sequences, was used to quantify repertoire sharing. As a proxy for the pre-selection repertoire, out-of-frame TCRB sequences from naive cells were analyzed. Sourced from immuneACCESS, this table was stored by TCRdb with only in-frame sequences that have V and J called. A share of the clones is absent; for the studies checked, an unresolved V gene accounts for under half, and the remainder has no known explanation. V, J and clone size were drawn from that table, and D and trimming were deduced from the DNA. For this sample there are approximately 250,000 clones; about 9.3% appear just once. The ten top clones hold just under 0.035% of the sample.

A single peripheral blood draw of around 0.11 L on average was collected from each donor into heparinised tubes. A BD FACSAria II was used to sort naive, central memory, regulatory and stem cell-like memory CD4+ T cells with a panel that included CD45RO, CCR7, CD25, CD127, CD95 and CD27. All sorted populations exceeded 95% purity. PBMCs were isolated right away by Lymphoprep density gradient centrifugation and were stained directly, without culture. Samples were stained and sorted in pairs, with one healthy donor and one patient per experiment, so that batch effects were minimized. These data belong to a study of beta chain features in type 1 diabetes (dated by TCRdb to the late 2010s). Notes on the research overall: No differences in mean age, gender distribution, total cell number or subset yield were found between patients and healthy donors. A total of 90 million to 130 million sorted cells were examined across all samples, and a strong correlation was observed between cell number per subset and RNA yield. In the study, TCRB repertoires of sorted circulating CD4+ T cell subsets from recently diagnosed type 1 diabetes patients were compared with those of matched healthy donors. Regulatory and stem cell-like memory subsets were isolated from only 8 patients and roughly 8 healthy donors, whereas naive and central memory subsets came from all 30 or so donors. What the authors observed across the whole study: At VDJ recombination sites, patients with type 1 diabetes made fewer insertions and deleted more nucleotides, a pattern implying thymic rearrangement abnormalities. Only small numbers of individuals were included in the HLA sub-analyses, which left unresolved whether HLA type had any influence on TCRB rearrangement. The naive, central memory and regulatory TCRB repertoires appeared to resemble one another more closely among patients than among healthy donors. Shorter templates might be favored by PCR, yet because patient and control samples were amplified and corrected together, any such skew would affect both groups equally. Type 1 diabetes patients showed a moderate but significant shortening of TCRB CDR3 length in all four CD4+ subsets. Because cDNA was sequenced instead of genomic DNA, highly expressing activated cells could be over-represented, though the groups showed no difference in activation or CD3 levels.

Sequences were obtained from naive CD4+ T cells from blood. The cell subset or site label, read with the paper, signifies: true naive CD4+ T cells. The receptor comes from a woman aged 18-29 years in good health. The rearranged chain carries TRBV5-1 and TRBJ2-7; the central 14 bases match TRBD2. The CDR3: CASSSGLAGGFNYEQYF. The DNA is TGCGCCAGCAGCTCAGGACTAGCGGGAGGCTTCAACTACGAGCAGTACTTC.